Presented here are 23 T cell receptor beta chains from one specimen sequenced in a study of T cell responses to AZD1222 COVID-19 vaccine. Sequenced by immunoSEQ multiplex PCR; TCRdb stores in-frame clones only, minus some. The data contain around 140,000 clones, about 90% of them seen just once; the ten biggest clones take up around 8%. The input for sequencing was peripheral blood, taken 28 days after the second dose of the MenACWY control vaccine. These receptors all stem from an adult who received the MenACWY meningococcal vaccine as a control.

The rearrangement uses TRBV18 and TRBJ2-3; unclear D gene. The V end lost 3 bases, the J end lost 4 bases, and 14 bases lay between the germline ends. The CDR3 runs 15 residues. CDR1 and CDR2 (germline): KGHSH, LQKENI. The CDR3 is CASSPPLAGPDTQYF. The CDR3 region has the DNA TGTGCCAGCTCACCCCCGTTGGCTGGCCCAGATACGCAGTATTTT.

This chain uses TRBV6-5 with TRBJ1-5; D is unresolved. The CDR3 contains 14 residues. The ends were cut back, 6 bases at V and 4 bases at J, with 13 bases in the middle. CDR1 is MNHEY and CDR2 is SVGAGI in the germline V gene. CDR3 protein: CASSPATSNQPQHF. In nucleotides, the CDR3 is TGTGCCAGCAGCCCAGCCACCAGTAATCAGCCCCAGCATTTT.

The chain combines TRBV5-1 with TRBJ2-1, with D unresolved. The ends were cut back, 4 bases at V and 5 bases at J, with 10 bases in the middle. Germline CDR1 is SGHRS and CDR2 is YFSETQ. CDR3 length equals 13 residues. This CDR3 is CASSPDLHNEQFF. The CDR3 region has the DNA TGCGCCAGCAGCCCTGATCTGCACAATGAGCAGTTCTTC.

The V and J genes are TRBV27 and TRBJ2-2; 7 nucleotides align to TRBD2. The CDR3 has 17 amino acids. With 5 bases clipped from V and 5 bases from J, the junction kept 14 bases outside the gene matches. Looked up from germline, CDR1 is MNHEY and CDR2 is SMNVEV (reference sequence). For the CDR3, the DNA is TGTGCCAGCAGTCGCCGCCTTCTGGGAGGGGAGACCGGGGAGCTGTTTTTT. Translation: CASSRRLLGGETGELFF.

The V gene is TRBV6-5, the J gene TRBJ2-2, with D perhaps matching TRBD1 (5 bases). The germline V gene has CDR1 MNHEY and CDR2 SVGAGI. The ends were cut back, 6 bases at V and 6 bases at J, with 11 bases in the middle. This CDR3 contains 13 residues. CDR3 sequence: CASRGSGPGELFF. CDR3 nucleotides: TGTGCCAGCAGGGGTTCAGGGCCCGGGGAGCTGTTTTTT.

The chain employs TRBV18 and TRBJ2-1; a weak D match, TRBD2 (7 bases). V was pared by 0 bases and J by 7 bases, with 25 bases between. The CDR3 runs to 19 residues. Germline CDR1 reads KGHSH; CDR2 reads LQKENI. This CDR3 is CASSPPSPGLLGAANEQFF. The CDR3 DNA is TGTGCCAGCTCACCACCTTCTCCGGGACTATTGGGGGCGGCTAATGAGCAGTTCTTC.

This rearrangement joins TRBV13 to TRBJ1-6, with TRBD1 matching over 8 bases. The V gene end was trimmed by 6 bases and the J gene end by 7 bases; junction bases not matched to a gene: 8. The CDR3 is 15 amino acids. Per germline, CDR1 PRHDT and CDR2 FYEKMQ (reference sequence). The CDR3 sequence: CASRARQGSNSPLHF. CDR3 in DNA: TGTGCCAGCAGGGCGCGACAGGGGTCCAATTCACCCCTCCACTTT. The full variable domain, in which reference TRBV13 and TRBJ1-6 provide the parts outside the CDR3, is AAGVIQSPRHLIKEKRETATLKCYPIPRHDTVYWYQQGPGQDPQFLISFYEKMQSDKGSIPDRFSAQQFSDYHSELNMSSLELGDSALYFCASRARQGSNSPLHFGNGTRLTVT.

The chain carries TRBV2 and TRBJ2-7; 7 bases align to TRBD2. V lost 7 bases to trimming and J lost 3 bases; unmatched junction nucleotides: 3. Germline lookup yields CDR1 SNHLY and CDR2 FYNNEI. This CDR3 region has 12 residues. For the CDR3, the DNA is TGTGCCAGCACCACGGGAGGCTACGAGCAGTACTTC. This gives the protein CASTTGGYEQYF.

The chain couples TRBV9 to TRBJ2-2; no reliable D call. The CDR3 is 13 amino acids. Trimming took off 3 bases at V and 2 bases at J, with 5 bases between the two ends. Germline loops: CDR1 SGDLS, CDR2 YYNGEE. This CDR3 is CASSAGNTGELFF. The CDR3 DNA reads TGTGCCAGCAGCGCAGGTAACACCGGGGAGCTGTTTTTT. Filled out from reference TRBV9 and TRBJ2-2, the complete variable domain reads DSGVTQTPKHLITATGQRVTLRCSPRSGDLSVYWYQQSLDQGLQFLIQYYNGEERAKGNILERFSAQQFPDLHSELNLSSLELGDSALYFCASSAGNTGELFFGEGSRLTVL.

V usage is TRBV5-6 and J usage is TRBJ1-2, with 8 bases identical to TRBD1. The J segment lost 3 bases and the V segment lost 1 base, leaving 5 bases of the junction unmatched. The CDR3 runs 15 residues. Looked up from germline, CDR1 is SGHDT and CDR2 is YYEEEE. The CDR3 region has the DNA TGTGCCAGCAGCTTGTACCAGGACAGGGACTATGGCTACACCTTC. Protein product: CASSLYQDRDYGYTF. The whole variable domain, filled in from reference TRBV5-6 and TRBJ1-2, reads DAGVTQSPTHLIKTRGQQVTLRCSPKSGHDTVSWYQQALGQGPQFIFQYYEEEERQRGNFPDRFSGHQFPNYSSELNVNALLLGDSALYLCASSLYQDRDYGYTFGSGTRLTVV.

The chain has TRBV18 and TRBJ2-7; possibly TRBD2 for D (5 bases). This CDR3 has 15 residues. Looked up from germline, CDR1 is KGHSH and CDR2 is LQKENI. The V gene lost 3 bases and the J gene lost 1 base, with 13 bases spanning the gap. The DNA for the CDR3 is TGTGCCAGCTCACCTGGAGCGGAGGCGTCCTACGAGCAGTACTTC. This sequence encodes CASSPGAEASYEQYF. The entire variable domain, with the rest obtained from reference TRBV18 and TRBJ2-7, is as follows: NAGVMQNPRHLVRRRGQEARLRCSPMKGHSHVYWYRQLPEEGLKFMVYLQKENIIDESGMPKERFSAEFPKEGPSILRIQQVVRGDSAAYFCASSPGAEASYEQYFGPGTRLTVT.

The chain couples TRBV15 to TRBJ2-1; the D gene could be TRBD1 or TRBD2 (5 bases each). Germline V gene sequence: CDR1 LNHNV, CDR2 YYDKDF (reference sequence). The length of the CDR3 is 17 residues. With 2 bases removed from V and 2 bases from J, the gap between germline ends came to 16 bases. CDR3 in DNA: TGTGCCACCAGCAGAATGGGGACCGTCGCACCCTACAATGAGCAGTTCTTC. Protein product: CATSRMGTVAPYNEQFF.

CDR3 sequence: CASSLGSFGKYNEQFF. The CDR3 bases are TGTGCCAGCAGCTTAGGTTCATTTGGGAAATACAATGAGCAGTTCTTC. The chain couples TRBV11-2 to TRBJ2-1, with unresolved D. Germline-derived CDR1 and CDR2 are SGHAT and FQNNGV. The germline V and J ends were trimmed by 1 base and 4 bases, with 14 bases remaining between them. CDR3 size: 16 residues.

The gene calls are TRBV9 and TRBJ1-1; no clear D. V lost 4 bases and J 3 bases, leaving 10 bases between the germline ends. Germline lookup yields CDR1 SGDLS and CDR2 YYNGEE. This CDR3 is built from 13 residues. Here the CDR3 reads CASSTRRDTEAFF. The CDR3 nucleotides are TGTGCCAGCAGCACCCGGAGGGACACTGAAGCTTTCTTT.

CDR3 sequence reads: CATSREQWASPQHF. The CDR3 DNA follows: TGTGCCACCAGCAGAGAACAGTGGGCGTCGCCCCAGCATTTT. The chain combines TRBV15 with TRBJ1-5, with D uncertain. The CDR3 contains 14 residues. Trimming took 0 bases from V and 9 from J, leaving 12 bases between them. Germline V lookup: CDR1 LNHNV, CDR2 YYDKDF (reference sequence).

Notes on this clone: This specimen includes other DNA sequences encoding the same CDR3. The chain carries TRBV7-9 and TRBJ1-2; perhaps TRBD1 as D (6 bases). Germline V CDR1 and CDR2: SEHNR, FQNEAQ (reference sequence). The CDR3 sequence is 13 residues long. V shed 1 base and J shed 7 bases, with 10 bases lying between them. In DNA, the CDR3 is TGTGCCAGCAGCTTAGGGACAGTGGGTGGCTACACCTTC. The encoded protein is CASSLGTVGGYTF.

The chain recombines TRBV18 with TRBJ2-6, with D maybe TRBD1 (6 bases). There are 19 residues in the CDR3. Per the germline V gene, CDR1 is KGHSH and CDR2 is LQKENI. Trimming removed 1 base from V and 0 bases from J, with 16 bases in between. CDR3 sequence (DNA): TGTGCCAGCTCACCACGAACGACCGACAGGAACTCTGGGGCCAACGTCCTGACTTTC. Its protein product is CASSPRTTDRNSGANVLTF.

This clone occurred once. The V call is TRBV7-2, the J call TRBJ2-5; D perhaps matches TRBD1 (7 bases). CDR1 is SGHTA, CDR2 FQGNSA, per germline. This CDR3 is built from 14 residues. V was clipped by 1 base and J by 7 bases, with 13 bases between them. DNA of the CDR3: TGTGCCAGCAGCTTAGGGACAGGAGGGGGGACCCAGTACTTC. This translates into CASSLGTGGGTQYF.

The J gene is TRBJ2-1, the V gene TRBV9, with 9 bases lining up with TRBD2. Germline V gene data show CDR1 as SGDLS and CDR2 as YYNGEE. V lost 0 bases to trimming and J lost 7 bases; unmatched junction nucleotides: 5. This CDR3 spans 15 amino acids. The DNA for the CDR3 is TGTGCCAGCAGCGTAGAGGGTAGCGGGGGTAATGAGCAGTTCTTC. Translated, it gives CASSVEGSGGNEQFF.

This rearrangement joins TRBV19 to TRBJ2-4; 11 bases fit TRBD1. Trimming at V came to 7 bases and at J to 1 base, leaving 6 bases not matched to a gene. The length of the CDR3 is 16 residues. Germline CDR1 reads LNHDA; CDR2 reads SQIVND (reference sequence). CDR3 in amino acids: CASTDGQGAAKNIQYF. The CDR3 DNA reads as TGTGCCAGTACCGATGGACAGGGGGCCGCCAAAAACATTCAGTACTTC.

As DNA, the CDR3 is TGTGCCAGCAGAGATACGAACGGGTACGAGCAGTACTTC. Protein sequence: CASRDTNGYEQYF. This rearrangement joins TRBV2 to TRBJ2-7; D gene ambiguous. The ends were cut back, 6 bases at V and 4 bases at J, with 13 bases in the middle. CDR3 length: 13 residues. Germline lookup yields CDR1 SNHLY and CDR2 FYNNEI.

The J gene is TRBJ1-2, the V gene TRBV7-2, with D uncertain. Germline CDR1 SGHTA, CDR2 FQGNSA. CDR3 length: 17 amino acids. The ends were cut back, 1 base at V and 1 base at J, with 16 bases in the middle. CDR3 DNA: TGTGCCAGCAGCTTAGGCTTCATCCAGATACTTAACTATGGCTACACCTTC. Translated: CASSLGFIQILNYGYTF.

The rearrangement links TRBV28 to TRBJ1-5; TRBD1 matches 7 bases. This CDR3 comprises 16 residues. V dropped 3 bases and J dropped 3; count of bases not matched to a gene: 8. Germline V lookup: CDR1 MDHEN, CDR2 SYDVKM. CDR3 nucleotides: TGTGCCAGCAGTTTCCTCCGACAGGGTACCAATCAGCCCCAGCATTTT. As protein: CASSFLRQGTNQPQHF.